Included here is one TCR beta chain sequence, with context. These data come from a study of Graves' ophthalmopathy and Graves' hyperthyroidism. The sequenced template was RNA, covering the TCR beta CDR3 region. An opening RT-PCR round employed HTBI primers and preceded a second-round multiplex PCR. From the multiplex PCR reads, TCRdb called clonotypes with MiXCR, one entry per CDR3 protein. This sample has 650,000 to 900,000 distinct CDR3 sequences; approximately 40% occur once, and the top ten carry 44%. Orbital computed tomography and thyroid ultrasound, along with TRAb, serum thyroxine and clinical symptoms, underpinned diagnosis. The sample comprised peripheral blood. This clonotype originated in an adult man with Graves' ophthalmopathy.

CDR3 sequence: CASSDPGLAPGELFF. For the CDR3, the DNA is TGTGCCAGCAGTGATCCCGGACTAGCACCCGGGGAGCTGTTTTTT. This chain connects TRBV25-1 to TRBJ2-2; 8 positions match TRBD2. The trim removed 3 bases at V and 6 bases at J, leaving 6 bases unmatched. CDR1 is MGHDK and CDR2 is SYGVNS in the germline V gene. This CDR3 has 15 amino acids.